The rows below give T cell receptor beta chains drawn from one sample of a study of T cell responses to AZD1222 COVID-19 vaccine. This table comes from immunoSEQ multiplex PCR, and its TCRdb copy is limited to in-frame clones, with some not included. Among 140,000 or so clones listed, 75% to 90% were seen once. Sequences were derived from peripheral blood, sampled on day 0 of AZD1222 vaccination. Receptor source: an adult in good health. CDR3s include the opening cysteine and the closing phenylalanine or tryptophan. D genes are given only for firm matches. Clone sizes are given selectively: once, few, many, or a class where the clone is expanded.

j_call v_call clone_size d_call cdr3_aa cdr3_nt
TRBJ2-3 TRBV7-2 NA TRBD2 CASSLDLSGGRRDTQYF TGTGCCAGCAGCTTAGATCTTAGCGGGGGGCGGAGAGATACGCAGTATTTT
TRBJ2-3 TRBV7-8 NA NA CASSPLRLQVLSDTQYF TGTGCCAGCAGCCCACTCCGGTTACAGGTTTTGTCAGATACGCAGTATTTT
TRBJ2-7 TRBV12-3/TRBV12-4 NA TRBD1 CASRGQYYEQYF TGTGCCAGCAGGGGACAGTACTACGAGCAGTACTTC
TRBJ2-5 TRBV5-1 few TRBD2 CASSTSSSGRSPETQYF TGCGCCAGCAGCACAAGTTCTAGCGGGAGGTCCCCAGAGACCCAGTACTTC
TRBJ1-3 TRBV28 NA NA CASYDGTIGNTIYF TGTGCCAGCTACGACGGGACAATTGGAAACACCATATATTTT
TRBJ1-5 TRBV25-1 few NA CASSSGVGQPQHF TGTGCCAGCAGTTCGGGGGTAGGTCAGCCCCAGCATTTT
TRBJ1-2 TRBV2 NA NA CASSQDNYGYTF TGTGCCAGCAGTCAAGATAACTATGGCTACACCTTC
TRBJ1-6 TRBV6-5 NA NA CASSQRADSPLHF TGTGCCAGCAGTCAACGGGCTGATTCACCCCTCCACTTT
TRBJ2-3 TRBV28 NA TRBD2 CASSLVRGGTDTQYF TGTGCCAGCAGTTTGGTTCGGGGGGGCACAGATACGCAGTATTTT
TRBJ2-3 TRBV2 few TRBD2 CASSEEVAGVPDTQYF TGTGCCAGCAGTGAAGAAGTAGCGGGAGTTCCAGATACGCAGTATTTT
TRBJ1-3 TRBV2 NA NA CASSELETVGNTIYF TGTGCCAGCAGTGAACTGGAGACGGTGGGAAACACCATATATTTT
TRBJ1-5 TRBV30 NA NA CAWSVGTNQPQHF TGTGCCTGGAGTGTAGGGACTAATCAGCCCCAGCATTTT
TRBJ2-1 TRBV7-9 NA TRBD2 CASSSDSGLGYNEQFF TGTGCCAGCAGCTCCGATAGCGGGCTAGGGTACAATGAGCAGTTCTTC
TRBJ1-1 TRBV19 NA NA CASSIEAGRNTEAFF TGTGCCAGTAGTATAGAGGCAGGGCGGAACACTGAAGCTTTCTTT
TRBJ2-5 TRBV6-5 NA NA CASRLRQETQYF TGTGCCAGCAGACTGAGGCAAGAGACCCAGTACTTC
TRBJ2-3 TRBV7-9 NA TRBD2 CASSPGTSRVDTQYF TGTGCCAGCAGCCCAGGGACTAGCCGGGTAGATACGCAGTATTTT
TRBJ1-3 TRBV19 NA NA CASRQVGNTIYF TGTGCCAGCCGACAGGTTGGAAACACCATATATTTT
TRBJ1-1 TRBV28 NA TRBD1 CASSPRTGLAEAFF TGTGCCAGCAGTCCCCGGACAGGGTTAGCTGAAGCTTTCTTT
TRBJ2-1 TRBV4-1 NA NA CASSQDPRGSYNEQFF TGCGCCAGCAGCCAAGATCCCCGGGGATCTTACAATGAGCAGTTCTTC
TRBJ1-5 TRBV7-8 NA NA CASSLATLLGAPQHF TGTGCCAGCAGCTTAGCGACACTCCTAGGGGCGCCCCAGCATTTT
TRBJ1-5 TRBV6-5 NA NA CASSYSGNSNQPQHF TGTGCCAGCAGTTACTCCGGGAATAGCAATCAGCCCCAGCATTTT
TRBJ2-2 TRBV3-1/TRBV3-2 NA NA CASSQRSNTGELFF TGTGCCAGCAGCCAACGTAGCAACACCGGGGAGCTGTTTTTT
TRBJ1-1 TRBV4-2 NA TRBD1 CASSHQTGVTEAFF TGTGCCAGCAGCCACCAAACAGGGGTTACTGAAGCTTTCTTT
TRBJ1-3 TRBV6-5 NA NA CASQKGTGAGNTIYF TGTGCCAGCCAAAAGGGCACTGGAGCTGGAAACACCATATATTTT
TRBJ1-1 TRBV25-1 NA TRBD1 CASSVNYRGLPEAFF TGTGCCAGCAGTGTGAACTACAGGGGACTCCCTGAAGCTTTCTTT
TRBJ1-2 TRBV7-9 NA TRBD1 CASSTRTGNYGYTF TGTGCCAGCAGCACTCGGACAGGGAACTATGGCTACACCTTC
TRBJ1-2 TRBV30 NA TRBD1 CAWGDRGLSGYTF TGTGCCTGGGGGGACAGGGGCTTAAGCGGCTACACCTTC
TRBJ2-7 TRBV5-1 NA NA CASSLVYGHEQYF TGCGCCAGCAGCTTGGTGTATGGCCACGAGCAGTACTTC
TRBJ1-5 TRBV5-5 NA NA CASSRPNQPQHF TGTGCCAGCAGCCGGCCTAATCAGCCCCAGCATTTT
TRBJ1-2 TRBV10-3 NA TRBD1 CAIRHTGQGNGYTF TGTGCCATCAGGCACACGGGACAGGGGAATGGCTACACCTTC
TRBJ1-5 TRBV6-5 NA NA CASSSGTSNQPQHF TGTGCCAGCAGTTCCGGGACAAGCAATCAGCCCCAGCATTTT
TRBJ1-6 TRBV30 NA NA CAFRGEQSGNSPLHF TGTGCCTTCAGAGGGGAGCAGAGCGGGAATTCACCCCTCCACTTT
TRBJ2-7 TRBV10-3 NA TRBD2 CAIRMTSGPYEQYF TGTGCCATCAGGATGACTAGCGGACCATACGAGCAGTACTTC
TRBJ2-2 TRBV4-1 NA TRBD2 CASTGGSGELFF TGCGCCAGCACGGGGGGGTCCGGGGAGCTGTTTTTT
TRBJ1-5 TRBV2 few NA CASRKADRPQHF TGTGCCAGCCGGAAAGCAGATCGGCCCCAGCATTTT
TRBJ2-2 TRBV7-3 NA TRBD2 CASSSSGLAGATNTGELFF TGTGCCAGCAGCTCCTCGGGACTAGCGGGAGCGACGAACACCGGGGAGCTGTTTTTT
TRBJ2-7 TRBV7-2 NA NA CASSLGYGARYEQYF TGTGCCAGCAGCTTAGGTTACGGGGCTAGGTACGAGCAGTACTTC
TRBJ2-2 TRBV30 NA NA CAWSVLGPLNTGELFF TGTGCCTGGAGTGTACTAGGACCGCTAAACACCGGGGAGCTGTTTTTT
TRBJ1-2 TRBV7-6 NA NA CASSPSGVLYGYTF TGTGCCAGCAGCCCCTCGGGAGTTCTATATGGCTACACCTTC
TRBJ2-5 TRBV20-1 NA NA CSASYWRAQETQYF TGCAGTGCTAGTTACTGGCGGGCGCAAGAGACCCAGTACTTC
TRBJ1-1 TRBV28 NA NA CASPSDTEAFF TGTGCCAGCCCCTCCGACACTGAAGCTTTCTTT
TRBJ1-3 TRBV6-6 NA NA CASSRQVGYSGNTIYF TGTGCCAGCAGTCGACAGGTCGGCTACTCTGGAAACACCATATATTTT
TRBJ2-7 TRBV28 NA NA CASTPMRLSYEQYF TGTGCCAGCACACCGATGCGCCTCTCCTACGAGCAGTACTTC
TRBJ2-3 TRBV7-2 NA TRBD2 CASSVLPGLAGADTQYF TGTGCCAGCAGCGTACTACCGGGACTAGCAGGAGCAGATACGCAGTATTTT
TRBJ1-1 TRBV9 NA NA CASSIGPNQGTEAFF TGTGCCAGCAGCATCGGACCGAACCAAGGAACTGAAGCTTTCTTT
TRBJ1-1 TRBV6-2/TRBV6-3 NA NA CASSPGGTKNTEAFF TGTGCCAGCAGCCCGGGCGGGACAAAGAACACTGAAGCTTTCTTT
TRBJ1-1 TRBV7-9 NA NA CASSFPGSNTEAFF TGTGCCAGCAGCTTCCCGGGCAGCAACACTGAAGCTTTCTTT
TRBJ1-5 TRBV19 NA NA CASSIEAGRDQPQHF TGTGCCAGTAGTATAGAGGCAGGGAGAGATCAGCCCCAGCATTTT